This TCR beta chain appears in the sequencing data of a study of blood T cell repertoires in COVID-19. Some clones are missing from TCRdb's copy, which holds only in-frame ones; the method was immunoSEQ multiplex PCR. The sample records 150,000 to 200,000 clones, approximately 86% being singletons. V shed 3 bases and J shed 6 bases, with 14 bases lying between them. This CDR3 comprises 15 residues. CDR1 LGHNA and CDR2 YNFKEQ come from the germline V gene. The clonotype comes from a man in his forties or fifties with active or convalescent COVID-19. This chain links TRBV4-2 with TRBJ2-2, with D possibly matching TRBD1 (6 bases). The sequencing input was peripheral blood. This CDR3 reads CASSHNGAGAGELFF. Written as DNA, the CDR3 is TGTGCCAGCAGCCACAACGGGGCAGGGGCCGGGGAGCTGTTTTTT.